These 22 T cell receptor beta chains originate from one sample sequenced in a study of shared clonotypes between healthy human individuals. The protocol was immunoSEQ multiplex PCR, while the TCRdb copy is restricted to in-frame clones and leaves out a portion. The sample carries roughly 2.1 million clones, just over 90% recorded once. It was CD45RO-negative cells, positively selected for CCR7, that made up naive CD8 cells, with terminally differentiated effector memory CD45RA+ cells excluded. Material for sequencing was naive CD8+ T cells from PBMCs. These receptors all come from a man between 18 and 29 years old in good health. Some clones in this sample may be carry-over from other donors' samples.

The V call is TRBV5-1, the J call TRBJ2-7; weak D call: TRBD1 (6 bases). The germline gives CDR1 SGHRS, CDR2 YFSETQ. This CDR3 has 17 residues. V dropped 0 bases and J dropped 3 bases, with 19 bases sitting between them. Here the CDR3 DNA reads TGCGCCAGCAGCTTGGAACTGGTGCAGGGGCTGAACTACGAGCAGTACTTC. Translating gives CASSLELVQGLNYEQYF.

This chain joins TRBV4-1 and TRBJ1-6; D possibly corresponds to TRBD1 (6 bases). The CDR3 extends over 16 amino acids. The V end lost 2 bases, the J end lost 5 bases, and 13 bases lay between the germline ends. The germline CDR1 and CDR2 sequences are MGHRA and YSYEKL. CDR3 sequence reads: CASSQRGARNNSPLHF. Written as DNA, the CDR3 is TGCGCCAGCAGCCAACGGGGGGCGCGGAATAATTCACCCCTCCACTTT.

The rearrangement joins TRBV15 to TRBJ1-5, with D unclear. V was shortened by 4 bases and J by 0 bases, with 7 bases between the two germline ends. The CDR3 loop spans 14 amino acids. CDR1 is LNHNV, CDR2 YYDKDF, per germline (reference sequence). The CDR3 reads CATSTPGSNQPQHF. The CDR3 nucleotides read TGTGCCACCAGCACGCCCGGTAGCAATCAGCCCCAGCATTTT.

The chain carries TRBV6-1 and TRBJ2-7, with TRBD2 matching 7 bases. The CDR3 length is 15 residues. Per germline, CDR1 MNHNS and CDR2 SASEGT. V was pared by 1 base and J by 2 bases, with 5 bases of the junction left unmatched. The CDR3 spells CASSEGGGGPYEQYF. DNA for the CDR3: TGTGCCAGCAGTGAAGGGGGGGGAGGCCCCTACGAGCAGTACTTC.

The rearrangement joins TRBV30 to TRBJ1-5; D is uncertain. The CDR3 has 15 amino acids. In germline, CDR1 is GTSNPN, CDR2 SVGIG (reference sequence). Trimming took off 0 bases at V and 2 bases at J, with 11 bases between the two ends. CDR3 DNA: TGTGCCTGGAGTGTCGCCGGGGATCGCAATCAGCCCCAGCATTTT. Its translation is CAWSVAGDRNQPQHF.

In this sample, this clone turned up once. The J gene is TRBJ2-7, the V gene TRBV6-1; perhaps TRBD1 as D (5 bases). V was trimmed by 2 bases and J by 1 base, leaving 15 bases between them. The CDR3 runs 16 residues. CDR1 is MNHNS and CDR2 is SASEGT in the germline V gene. The CDR3 coding sequence is TGTGCCAGCAGTGAAATCCTCCAGGGCCAGTCCTACGAGCAGTACTTC. Protein product: CASSEILQGQSYEQYF.

The chain joins TRBV27 to TRBJ2-6; possible D gene TRBD1, 5 bases. CDR3 length: 17 amino acids. The germline V and J ends were trimmed by 5 bases and 0 bases, with 14 bases remaining between them. The germline V gene has CDR1 MNHEY and CDR2 SMNVEV (reference sequence). The CDR3, as DNA: TGTGCCAGCAGTCTGCTACCAAGGGGCTCTGGGGCCAACGTCCTGACTTTC. It codes for CASSLLPRGSGANVLTF.

The table lists this clone with a count of one. This chain connects TRBV28 to TRBJ2-1, with TRBD2 matching over 11 bases. Trimming took 10 bases from V and 7 from J; bases not matched to a gene: 6. The CDR3 has 13 amino acids. CDR1 is MDHEN, CDR2 SYDVKM, per germline. CDR3 amino acids: CAIGASGRNEQFF. The CDR3 bases are TGTGCCATCGGGGCTAGCGGGAGGAATGAGCAGTTCTTC. The full variable domain, with the rest looked up from reference TRBV28 and TRBJ2-1, is DVKVTQSSRYLVKRTGEKVFLECVQDMDHENMFWYRQDPGLGLRLIYFSYDVKMKEKGDIPEGYSVSREKKERFSLILESASTNQTSMYLCAIGASGRNEQFFGPGTRLTVL.

This chain uses TRBV27 with TRBJ1-2; possibly TRBD1 for D (5 bases). The germline V gene encodes CDR1 MNHEY and CDR2 SMNVEV (reference sequence). CDR3 size: 14 residues. Trimming stripped 3 bases from V and 3 bases from J, with 11 bases between. CDR3 coding DNA: TGTGCCAGCAGTTTGGGCAGGGTCGACTATGGCTACACCTTC. Protein sequence: CASSLGRVDYGYTF.

A word on this clone: Distinct nucleotide sequences in the sample also encode this CDR3. The chain is built from TRBV9 and TRBJ2-3; 7 bases line up with TRBD1. The CDR3 is 14 residues long. Germline-derived CDR1 and CDR2 are SGDLS and YYNGEE. Unmatched junction bases numbered 3, after V lost 2 bases and J lost 3 bases. Here the CDR3 reads CASSVEGATDTQYF. The CDR3 DNA reads TGTGCCAGCAGCGTCGAGGGGGCGACAGATACGCAGTATTTT.

This clone was observed a single time. V is TRBV11-2 and J is TRBJ1-3, with no clear D. The V and J ends lost 5 bases and 15 bases respectively, with 17 bases between them. CDR3 size: 12 residues. Per germline, CDR1 SGHAT and CDR2 FQNNGV. CDR3 amino acids: CASSPGEGLKYF. CDR3 nucleotides: TGTGCCAGCAGCCCCGGGGAGGGATTAAAATATTTT.

The CDR3 nucleotides read TGTGCCACCTGTGCGAGCGGGAGGGCCGTTGAGACCCAGTACTTC. Its translation is CATCASGRAVETQYF. The chain couples TRBV2 to TRBJ2-5, with 10 bases aligning to TRBD2. With 10 bases clipped from V and 5 bases from J, the junction kept 13 bases outside the gene matches. Per the germline V gene, CDR1 is SNHLY and CDR2 is FYNNEI. The CDR3 has 15 residues. Based on the CDR3 plus reference TRBV2 and TRBJ2-5, the full variable domain is EPEVTQTPSHQVTQMGQEVILRCVPISNHLYFYWYRQILGQKVEFLVSFYNNEISEKSEIFDDQFSVERPDGSNFTLKIRSTKLEDSAMYFCATCASGRAVETQYFGPGTRLLVL.

A note on this clone: Within the sample, other DNA sequences also encode this same CDR3. This sequence joins TRBV4-1 and TRBJ2-2; D is unresolved. This CDR3 contains 13 residues. V was trimmed by 1 base and J by 4 bases, leaving 4 bases between them. Germline CDR1 MGHRA, CDR2 YSYEKL. The DNA for the CDR3 is TGCGCCAGCAGCCAAGCAGGCACCGGGGAGCTGTTTTTT. This translates into CASSQAGTGELFF.

The V and J genes are TRBV28 and TRBJ1-2, with 9 bases lining up with TRBD1. CDR3 size: 13 residues. CDR1 is MDHEN, CDR2 SYDVKM, per germline. V gave up 6 bases and J gave up 5 bases; unmatched junction bases: 4. The CDR3 DNA reads as TGTGCCAGCAGGCCGACAGGGGGGTATGGCTACACCTTC. This codes for CASRPTGGYGYTF.

The rearrangement links TRBV7-2 to TRBJ1-2; TRBD1 agrees at 7 bases. This CDR3 has 14 amino acids. Trimming at V came to 8 bases and at J to 8 bases, leaving 14 bases not matched to a gene. Germline CDR1 and CDR2: SGHTA and FQGNSA. The CDR3: CASDSPRQGRGYTF. In DNA form, the CDR3 reads TGTGCCAGCGACTCACCTCGACAGGGTCGCGGCTACACCTTC.

The V and J genes are TRBV27 and TRBJ2-3; no clear D gene. The CDR3 has 16 amino acids. CDR1 MNHEY and CDR2 SMNVEV come from the germline V gene (reference sequence). Between the trimmed V and J ends, which lost 3 bases and 1 base, there was a span of 14 bases. The CDR3 protein is CASSFSPALGTDTQYF. The CDR3 coding sequence is TGTGCCAGCAGTTTTTCCCCCGCCCTAGGCACAGATACGCAGTATTTT.

This chain joins TRBV28 and TRBJ2-1; 9 bases match TRBD2. This CDR3 region has 20 residues. Per germline, CDR1 MDHEN and CDR2 SYDVKM. V was clipped by 3 bases and J by 2 bases; unmatched bases: 17. In nucleotides, the CDR3 is TGTGCCAGCAGTTTCCCGCGGGAGAGTAGCGGGAGTGTCGCCTACAATGAGCAGTTCTTC. This sequence encodes CASSFPRESSGSVAYNEQFF.

This clone was counted between two and nine times. The V and J genes are TRBV30 and TRBJ1-5; possible D gene TRBD1, 5 bases. Germline loops: CDR1 GTSNPN, CDR2 SVGIG (reference sequence). CDR3 length equals 14 residues. Trimming stripped 1 base from V and 7 bases from J, with 14 bases between. CDR3 in DNA: TGTGCCTGGAGTGATCCCTGGGGGAGGCAGCCCCAGCATTTT. This gives the protein CAWSDPWGRQPQHF.

The genes are TRBV7-3 and TRBJ2-3; the D gene is possibly TRBD2 (6 bases). The CDR3 has 14 amino acids. V lost 5 bases and J lost 3, with 12 bases in between. Germline loops: CDR1 SGHTA, CDR2 FQGTGA. The CDR3 protein is CASSGGIRTDTQYF. CDR3 in DNA: TGTGCCAGCAGCGGCGGGATACGGACAGATACGCAGTATTTT.

The rearrangement links TRBV7-9 to TRBJ2-1, with 7 bases that match TRBD2. The CDR3 sequence is 15 residues long. CDR1 and CDR2 (germline): SEHNR, FQNEAQ (reference sequence). Trimming cost V 3 bases and J 4 bases; bases outside gene matches: 6. CDR3 amino acids: CASSFAPSGYNEQFF. DNA for the CDR3: TGTGCCAGCAGCTTTGCGCCTAGCGGATACAATGAGCAGTTCTTC. Based on the CDR3 plus reference TRBV7-9 and TRBJ2-1, the full variable domain is DTGVSQNPRHKITKRGQNVTFRCDPISEHNRLYWYRQTLGQGPEFLTYFQNEAQLEKSRLLSDRFSAERPKGSFSTLEIQRTEQGDSAMYLCASSFAPSGYNEQFFGPGTRLTVL.

This clone was counted only a few times. The chain combines TRBV11-3 with TRBJ2-2; TRBD1 or TRBD2 may be the D gene (5 bases each). The CDR3 spans 16 residues. Trimming pared 5 bases from V and 0 bases from J, leaving 13 bases between. Germline CDR1 is SGHNT and CDR2 is YENEEA. The CDR3 here is CASSPRRGANTGELFF. The CDR3 nucleotides read TGTGCCAGCAGCCCACGTAGGGGAGCGAACACCGGGGAGCTGTTTTTT.

The V and J genes are TRBV27 and TRBJ1-2; D unclear. The V gene's germline CDR1 is MNHEY and CDR2 SMNVEV (reference sequence). This CDR3 spans 13 amino acids. Trimming cost V 3 bases and J 4 bases, with 9 bases left between them. CDR3 residues: CASSFGPGYGYTF. The CDR3 DNA follows: TGTGCCAGCAGTTTTGGGCCGGGCTATGGCTACACCTTC.